This TCR beta chain is drawn from a study of molecular identifiers for immune sequencing clone quantification. Study results and caveats: Underestimated sizes of highly expanded clones could result from identical TCR molecules that share a barcode. Clones exceeding 20 RNA copies carried over 97% of effector molecules but under 1% of naive-cell molecules.

Every naive CD8 library was made from between about 20,000 and 1,100,000 sorted cells with 10%, 30% or 50% RNA. In the sort, naive CD8 T cells were defined as CD8+CD4-CCR7+CD45RA+. From the PCR reads, TCRdb called clonotypes with MiXCR, one entry per CDR3 protein. The sample yields over 60,000 distinct CDR3 sequences, around 19% seen once. To note about this clonotype: Its cognate antigen is unknown. Possible read error: a much larger clone is one base away.

Germline values: CDR1 SGHDN, CDR2 FVKESK. CDR3 length: 15 amino acids. The germline V and J ends were trimmed by 2 bases and 12 bases, with 22 bases remaining between them. What was sequenced was naive CD8+ T cells from blood, with Jurkat cell RNA spiked in. Described subset: FACS-sorted CD8+CD4-CCR7+CD45RA+ naive T cells. This sequence originates from a human donor in good health. Some libraries in this study had Jurkat cell RNA spiked in. The chain links TRBV14 to TRBJ1-2; D is possibly TRBD1 (6 bases). In DNA, the CDR3 is TGTGCCAGCAGCCAACTGCCGGGACACCACAACGGCCACACCTTC. The encoded protein is CASSQLPGHHNGHTF.